The T cell receptor (beta chain) described here comes from a study of identical twins. TCRdb redid the calling of the 5' RACE reads with MiXCR, one entry per CDR3 protein. In the table there are around 960,000 distinct CDR3 sequences, 9% to 15% of which are singletons. This clonotype was picked up a small number of times. This CDR3 contains 15 residues. V was shortened by 4 bases and J by 2 bases, with 14 bases between the two germline ends. The germline V gene has CDR1 SGHRS and CDR2 YFSETQ. This same sample was also part of a study on yellow fever vaccine responses in identical twins. That study reports: On the reported evidence, twins' vaccine T cell responses seemed partly convergent and partly personalized.

The source of this sequence is a woman aged 18-30 years in good health. The sample was PBMCs. The rearrangement joins TRBV5-1 to TRBJ2-3; D is ambiguous. CDR3 region: CASSTEGSATDTQYF. Here the CDR3 DNA reads TGCGCCAGCAGCACCGAAGGGTCTGCCACAGATACGCAGTATTTT.